A selection of T cell receptor beta chains follows, all from one sample in a study of blood T cell repertoires in COVID-19. Some clones are missing from TCRdb's copy, which holds only in-frame ones; the method was immunoSEQ multiplex PCR. The table lists about 310,000 clones, roughly 85% of them singletons. Sequenced sample: PBMCs or T cells enriched from blood (not recorded which). Receptors originate from a man aged 30 to 39 who had recovered from COVID-19. Both conserved end residues are part of each CDR3. A D gene is named only where the DNA matches it firmly. The listing skips clone size in some rows; elsewhere it reads once, few, many or a size class.

>few|TRBD2|TRBJ2-1|TRBV7-9
TGTGCCAGCAGCCCCTCATTTAGGCTAGCGGCAAACAATGAGCAGTTCTTC
CASSPSFRLAANNEQFF
>NA|NA|TRBJ1-2|TRBV3-1/TRBV3-2
TGTGCCAGCAGCCAAGGCAGACCCACTGCCGGGAACTATGGCTACACCTTC
CASSQGRPTAGNYGYTF
>NA|NA|TRBJ1-3|TRBV6-1
TGTGCCAGCAGTGAACGTCCCCAGGGGAGTAGCTCTGGAAACACCATATATTTT
CASSERPQGSSSGNTIYF
>few|TRBD2|TRBJ2-1|TRBV4-1
TGCGCCAGCAGCCAAGATCAGGGTAGCGGGGAGGTAGGGGAGCAGTTCTTC
CASSQDQGSGEVGEQFF
>NA|TRBD1|TRBJ2-5|TRBV7-3
TGTGCCAGCAGCCCCGGACAGGGGACAGAGACCCAGTACTTC
CASSPGQGTETQYF
>NA|NA|TRBJ2-3|TRBV27
TGTGCCAGCGCTTTTAGGACGGGGGATACGCAGTATTTT
CASAFRTGDTQYF
>NA|NA|TRBJ1-1|TRBV7-2
TGTGCCAGCAGCTTAGGAGGGGGGAACACTGAAGCTTTCTTT
CASSLGGGNTEAFF
>NA|NA|TRBJ1-2|TRBV4-1
TGCGCCAGCAGCCAAGGGGTGACACAGGATAACTATGGCTACACCTTC
CASSQGVTQDNYGYTF
>few|TRBD2|TRBJ2-3|TRBV7-9
TGTGCCAGCAGCCCGGCTAGCGGGCAAGAGCATACGCAGTATTTT
CASSPASGQEHTQYF
>once|NA|TRBJ2-2|TRBV6-2/TRBV6-3
TGTGCCAGCAGTTACCCGGCAGGCGTTAACACCGGGGAGCTGTTTTTT
CASSYPAGVNTGELFF
>once|TRBD1|TRBJ2-5|TRBV7-9
TGTGCCAGCAGCTTAGTGACAGGGTGGGAGACCCAGTACTTC
CASSLVTGWETQYF
>NA|NA|TRBJ1-2|TRBV6-6
TGTGCCAGCAGTTCCCTGGGGAGGGGAGAAGGCTACACCTTC
CASSSLGRGEGYTF
>NA|TRBD1|TRBJ2-1|TRBV7-2
TGTGCCAGCAGCACTCACCCGACAGGGGGCTCCTACAATGAGCAGTTCTTC
CASSTHPTGGSYNEQFF
>NA|TRBD1|TRBJ2-2|TRBV5-1
TGCGCCAGCAGGTCCGGGACAGGGAATTCCGGGGAGCTGTTTTTT
CASRSGTGNSGELFF
>NA|TRBD1|TRBJ1-2|TRBV7-9
TGTGCCAGCAGCTTAGATGTAACAGGGGGAAACTATGGCTACACCTTC
CASSLDVTGGNYGYTF
>NA|NA|TRBJ1-2|TRBV27
TGTGCCAGCAGTTTATCCAGGGTAGGGGGGGCCGACTATGGCTACACCTTC
CASSLSRVGGADYGYTF
>NA|TRBD1|TRBJ1-4|TRBV18
TGTGCCAGCTCACCCCGGGACAGGGCTAATGAAAAACTGTTTTTT
CASSPRDRANEKLFF